A selection of T cell receptor beta chains follows, all from one sample in a study of cytomegalovirus exposure and HLA in healthy donors. Sequencing was performed with immunoSEQ multiplex PCR; in TCRdb, only in-frame clones are kept and a portion is missing. The top ten hold roughly 2.5% of the sample, which has around 120,000 clones, 74% seen once. The sequencing sample was made of PBMCs. The source of these receptors is a man aged 45 to 65 in good health and CMV-seropositive. Both conserved end residues are part of each CDR3. The order of the fields is D gene, V gene, J gene, clone size, CDR3 DNA, CDR3 protein. The D gene is left open where the match is weak. A clone size is listed for some rows: how often the clone was seen (once, few, many), or a class if it is expanded.

>TRBD2|TRBV5-1|TRBJ2-1|.
TGCGCCAGCAGCTTAATAGCGGGGTACAATGAGCAGTTCTTC
CASSLIAGYNEQFF
>.|TRBV11-2|TRBJ1-1|.
TGTGCCAGCAGCGCCCAGGGGTGGGACACTGAAGCTTTCTTT
CASSAQGWDTEAFF
>.|TRBV9|TRBJ2-7|.
TGTGCCAGCAGCGTAGCGGGGGGGACAGGGCCCTACGAGCAGTACTTC
CASSVAGGTGPYEQYF
>.|TRBV28|TRBJ1-4|.
TGTGCCAGCAGTTTACTCCCCGGGCAGGGCGAAGGAAAACTGTTTTTT
CASSLLPGQGEGKLFF
>.|TRBV19|TRBJ1-5|.
TGTGCCAGAAGCGAGGGCAGGCTTAGCGAGCCCCAGCATTTT
CARSEGRLSEPQHF
>.|TRBV5-1|TRBJ1-3|.
TGCGCCAGCAGCTTGCGCGGGACGGGGAGAAACACCATATATTTT
CASSLRGTGRNTIYF
>TRBD2|TRBV11-1|TRBJ2-3|.
TGTGCCAGCAGCTTGCGGGAGTCTAGCACAGATACGCAGTATTTT
CASSLRESSTDTQYF
>.|TRBV12-5|TRBJ2-7|once
TGTGCTAGTGGTGTGGAAGCCCCATTATACGAGCAGTACTTC
CASGVEAPLYEQYF
>.|TRBV7-8|TRBJ2-5|.
TGTGCCAGCAGCTTAGAACGGTTCCAAGAGACCCAGTACTTC
CASSLERFQETQYF
>.|TRBV5-6|TRBJ1-1|.
TGTGCCAGCAGCTTAGTCCCTACGGGCACTGAAGCTTTCTTT
CASSLVPTGTEAFF
>TRBD2|TRBV18|TRBJ2-3|.
TGTGCCAGCTCAGAGGGACTAGCGGGAGCGTTTGCAGATACGCAGTATTTT
CASSEGLAGAFADTQYF
>.|TRBV9|TRBJ1-1|.
TGTGCCAGCAGCCTAACGTCCAGGGCGGACACTGAAGCTTTCTTT
CASSLTSRADTEAFF
>.|TRBV18|TRBJ2-7|.
TGTGCCAGCTCACCAGTCACTACGGGTGAGCAGTACTTC
CASSPVTTGEQYF
>.|TRBV18|TRBJ1-2|few
TGTGCCAGCTCACCCGCAGACAGGCCTAACGGCTACACCTTC
CASSPADRPNGYTF
>.|TRBV9|TRBJ2-4|few
TGTGCCAGCAGCGTAGAGGGAAGCGGCATTCAGTACTTC
CASSVEGSGIQYF
>TRBD2|TRBV11-2|TRBJ2-1|.
TGTGCCAGCAGCTTGACTAGCGGGAATGAGCAGTTCTTC
CASSLTSGNEQFF
>TRBD2|TRBV5-6|TRBJ2-3|.
TGTGCCAGCAGCTTGACAGCTAGCGGGGGCCAGGGTACGCAGTATTTT
CASSLTASGGQGTQYF
>TRBD1|TRBV18|TRBJ1-2|.
TGTGCCAGCTCACCAGCAGGGGGCGCAGAATATGGCTACACCTTC
CASSPAGGAEYGYTF
>TRBD1|TRBV9|TRBJ2-3|.
TGTGCCAGCAGCGTGGGGACAGATCGCACAGATACGCAGTATTTT
CASSVGTDRTDTQYF
>TRBD2|TRBV27|TRBJ2-7|.
TGTGCCAGCAGTCCCCGACTAGCGGGAGGGCCGATCGAGCAGTACTTC
CASSPRLAGGPIEQYF
>TRBD1|TRBV11-2|TRBJ2-5|.
TGTGCCAGCAGCTTAGGGAGGGGGACAGGGGGCGAGGAGCAGTACTTC
CASSLGRGTGGEEQYF
>TRBD2|TRBV19|TRBJ2-2|.
TGTGCCAGTAAAGGCGGGAGGGCCGCCAGGGAGCTGTTTTTT
CASKGGRAARELFF
>.|TRBV4-1|TRBJ1-2|.
TGCGCCAGCAGCCAACAGGGCAACTATGGCTACACCTTC
CASSQQGNYGYTF
>.|TRBV10-3|TRBJ2-5|.
TGTGCCATCAGTGACCTTGGCGGGCGGGAGACCCAGTACTTC
CAISDLGGRETQYF
>TRBD1|TRBV2|TRBJ2-2|few
TGTGCCAGCAAGCTCGGGACAGCGAACACCGGGGAGCTGTTTTTT
CASKLGTANTGELFF
>TRBD1|TRBV6-1|TRBJ2-5|.
TGTGCCAGCAGAGCGGACAGGGTTAAAGAGACCCAGTACTTC
CASRADRVKETQYF
>TRBD1|TRBV19|TRBJ1-1|.
TGTGCCAGTACCTCCGGGACAGGGGGCACTGAAGCTTTCTTT
CASTSGTGGTEAFF
>TRBD2|TRBV19|TRBJ2-1|few
TGTGCCAGTAGTCTCATAGCGGGAGCTATTGAGCAGTTCTTC
CASSLIAGAIEQFF
>TRBD1|TRBV19|TRBJ1-4|once
TGTGCCAGTAGTACGAACCCAGGGGACAGGGGCAGAGAAAAACTGTTTTTT
CASSTNPGDRGREKLFF
>TRBD2|TRBV10-3|TRBJ2-7|.
TGTGCCATCAGTGCGGCGACTAGCGGGAGTCGAGAGCAGTACTTC
CAISAATSGSREQYF
>.|TRBV11-2|TRBJ2-3|.
TGTGCCAGCAGTCGACAAGCGGGCACAGATACGCAGTATTTT
CASSRQAGTDTQYF
>TRBD1|TRBV10-3|TRBJ1-6|.
TGTGCCACCCGGGACAGCGAAAATTCACCCCTCCACTTT
CATRDSENSPLHF